The rows below give T cell receptor beta chains drawn from one sample of a study of blood T cell repertoires in COVID-19. Assay used: immunoSEQ multiplex PCR; TCRdb lists only in-frame clones, some missing. The sample lists roughly 71,000 clones, 84% occurring once. Sequencing used peripheral blood. The receptor source for this set is a man in his forties or fifties with active COVID-19. Both conserved end residues are part of each CDR3. Each record gives: clone size, D gene, CDR3 length, V gene, J gene, CDR3 DNA, CDR3 protein. A D gene is named only where the DNA matches it firmly. Clone size, where shown, is once, few, many, or a class for clones that have expanded.

size: .
D: .
length: 11
V: TRBV11-2
J: TRBJ1-6
DNA: TGTGCCAGCAGCTTAGGGGAGGCCCTCCACTTT
CDR3: CASSLGEALHF

size: .
D: TRBD1
length: 16
V: TRBV15
J: TRBJ1-4
DNA: TGTGCCACCAGCAGAGCCAGGGGGACAACTAATGAAAAACTGTTTTTT
CDR3: CATSRARGTTNEKLFF

size: once
D: .
length: 16
V: TRBV5-1
J: TRBJ1-6
DNA: TGCGCCAGCAGCTTGGAGGGACAAAAAGGACATTCACCCCTCCACTTT
CDR3: CASSLEGQKGHSPLHF

size: few
D: .
length: 14
V: TRBV19
J: TRBJ1-2
DNA: TGTGCCAGTAGTATGCTCGACAACCGCCGGGGCTACACCTTC
CDR3: CASSMLDNRRGYTF

size: once
D: TRBD1
length: 14
V: TRBV4-2
J: TRBJ2-1
DNA: TGTGCCAGCAGCCCGGGACAGGGATTCGATGAGCAGTTCTTC
CDR3: CASSPGQGFDEQFF

size: .
D: TRBD1
length: 14
V: TRBV3-1/TRBV3-2
J: TRBJ2-7
DNA: TGTGCCAGCAGCCTCCGACAGGGGGCATGGGAGCAGTACTTC
CDR3: CASSLRQGAWEQYF

size: .
D: .
length: 16
V: TRBV5-4
J: TRBJ1-4
DNA: TGTGCCAGCAGCCCAGACAGGCCAGCAACTAATGAAAAACTGTTTTTT
CDR3: CASSPDRPATNEKLFF

size: .
D: .
length: 14
V: TRBV6-6
J: TRBJ2-1
DNA: TGTGCCAGCAGTGGTACAGGGAGCTACAATGAGCAGTTCTTC
CDR3: CASSGTGSYNEQFF

size: .
D: .
length: 13
V: TRBV4-1
J: TRBJ2-7
DNA: TGCGCCAGCAGCCAAGACGGGTTACGCGAGCAGTACTTC
CDR3: CASSQDGLREQYF

size: .
D: .
length: 15
V: TRBV5-1
J: TRBJ2-7
DNA: TGCGCCAGCAGCCAAACCCCGGGGGAGTCCTACGAGCAGTACTTC
CDR3: CASSQTPGESYEQYF

size: .
D: .
length: 16
V: TRBV7-9
J: TRBJ1-2
DNA: TGTGCCAGCAGCTCTTATCAGTCGTGGGGCGTGGATGGCTACACCTTC
CDR3: CASSSYQSWGVDGYTF

size: .
D: TRBD1
length: 15
V: TRBV5-1
J: TRBJ1-1
DNA: TGCGCCAGCAGTCCCCAGACAGGGAAGAACACTGAAGCTTTCTTT
CDR3: CASSPQTGKNTEAFF

size: .
D: TRBD2
length: 15
V: TRBV5-1
J: TRBJ2-3
DNA: TGCGCCAGCAGCTTGGGAGCGGGAGAGGGTGATACGCAGTATTTT
CDR3: CASSLGAGEGDTQYF

size: .
D: .
length: 14
V: TRBV18
J: TRBJ1-1
DNA: TGTGCCAGCTCACCGAAACAGGGCGGGACTGAAGCTTTCTTT
CDR3: CASSPKQGGTEAFF

size: .
D: TRBD1
length: 16
V: TRBV4-3
J: TRBJ2-7
DNA: TGCGCCAGCAGCCAAGATGGGATAACAGGGGAGTCTGAGCAGTACTTC
CDR3: CASSQDGITGESEQYF

size: .
D: .
length: 14
V: TRBV7-2
J: TRBJ1-1
DNA: TGTGCCAGCAGCCTCCAACAGGCGACCACTGAAGCTTTCTTT
CDR3: CASSLQQATTEAFF

size: .
D: TRBD2
length: 16
V: TRBV15
J: TRBJ2-3
DNA: TGTGCCACCAGCAGACGACTAGCGGGGGGGCTCGATACGCAGTATTTT
CDR3: CATSRRLAGGLDTQYF

size: .
D: .
length: 13
V: TRBV19
J: TRBJ2-3
DNA: TGTGCCAGTAGTATCCGGGATCAAGATACGCAGTATTTT
CDR3: CASSIRDQDTQYF

size: .
D: .
length: 13
V: TRBV7-7
J: TRBJ2-7
DNA: TGTGCTAGCAGCTTACCCGGCTCCTACGAGCAGTACTTC
CDR3: CASSLPGSYEQYF

size: .
D: .
length: 15
V: TRBV19
J: TRBJ1-1
DNA: TGTGCCAGTAGTTACACAGGGCTCATGAACACTGAAGCTTTCTTT
CDR3: CASSYTGLMNTEAFF

size: .
D: .
length: 10
V: TRBV12-5
J: TRBJ2-5
DNA: TGTGCTAGTGCCGAGGAGACCCAGTACTTC
CDR3: CASAEETQYF

size: .
D: TRBD2
length: 15
V: TRBV11-2
J: TRBJ2-2
DNA: TGTGCCAGCTCGGAATGGGGGGGTCACACCGGGGAGCTGTTTTTT
CDR3: CASSEWGGHTGELFF

size: .
D: .
length: 13
V: TRBV7-9
J: TRBJ2-7
DNA: TGTGCCAGCAGCCAGAATTCCCCTTACGAGCAGTACTTC
CDR3: CASSQNSPYEQYF

size: .
D: .
length: 12
V: TRBV30
J: TRBJ1-2
DNA: TGTGCCTTGGAGCGAGGGTACTATGGCTACACCTTC
CDR3: CALERGYYGYTF

size: .
D: .
length: 11
V: TRBV9
J: TRBJ1-4
DNA: TGTGCCAGATCCGATTCCGGAAAACTGTTTTTT
CDR3: CARSDSGKLFF

size: few
D: .
length: 15
V: TRBV6-5
J: TRBJ2-2
DNA: TGTGCCAGCAGTCCTCGGGACACTGGGACCGGGGAGCTGTTTTTT
CDR3: CASSPRDTGTGELFF

size: .
D: .
length: 15
V: TRBV11-2
J: TRBJ2-7
DNA: TGTGCCAGCAGCTTAGATCGGGATCCCGCCTACGAGCAGTACTTC
CDR3: CASSLDRDPAYEQYF

size: .
D: .
length: 13
V: TRBV7-2
J: TRBJ2-1
DNA: TGTGCCAGCAGCCTAGGGACTCTCCAGAAGCAGTTCTTC
CDR3: CASSLGTLQKQFF

size: once
D: TRBD1
length: 17
V: TRBV9
J: TRBJ1-1
DNA: TGTGCCAGCAGCTCCCGGGACAGCCCTCGAGGTAACACTGAAGCTTTCTTT
CDR3: CASSSRDSPRGNTEAFF

size: .
D: .
length: 15
V: TRBV7-8
J: TRBJ2-7
DNA: TGTGCCAGCAGCTTAGATGCGGGAACCTTCTACGAGCAGTACTTC
CDR3: CASSLDAGTFYEQYF

size: once
D: .
length: 12
V: TRBV5-1
J: TRBJ2-3
DNA: TGCGCCAGCAGCTTCCACACAGATACGCAGTATTTT
CDR3: CASSFHTDTQYF

size: once
D: .
length: 18
V: TRBV7-8
J: TRBJ1-4
DNA: TGTGCCAGCAGCTTAGCCGGAAGGTTAGGTGACACAAATGAAAAACTGTTTTTT
CDR3: CASSLAGRLGDTNEKLFF

size: few
D: TRBD2
length: 15
V: TRBV6-6
J: TRBJ2-3
DNA: TGTGCCAGCAGCCCTAGCGGCGGGTTTGCAGATACGCAGTATTTT
CDR3: CASSPSGGFADTQYF